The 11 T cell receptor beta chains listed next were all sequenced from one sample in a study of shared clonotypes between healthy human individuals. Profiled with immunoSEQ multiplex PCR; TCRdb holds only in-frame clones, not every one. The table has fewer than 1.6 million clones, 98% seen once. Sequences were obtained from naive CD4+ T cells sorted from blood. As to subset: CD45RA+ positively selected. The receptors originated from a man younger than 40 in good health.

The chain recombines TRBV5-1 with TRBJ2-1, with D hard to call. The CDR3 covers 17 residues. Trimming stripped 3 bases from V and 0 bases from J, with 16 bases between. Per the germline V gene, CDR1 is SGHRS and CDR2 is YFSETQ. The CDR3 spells CASSSGSGRSSYNEQFF. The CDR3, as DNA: TGCGCCAGCAGCTCAGGCTCCGGACGAAGCTCCTACAATGAGCAGTTCTTC.

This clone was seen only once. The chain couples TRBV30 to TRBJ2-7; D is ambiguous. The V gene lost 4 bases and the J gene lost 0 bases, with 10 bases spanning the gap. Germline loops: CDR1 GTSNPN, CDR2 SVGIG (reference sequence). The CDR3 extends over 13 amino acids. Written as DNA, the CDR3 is TGTGCCTGGACTCCGGGCCGCTCCTACGAGCAGTACTTC. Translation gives CAWTPGRSYEQYF.

This CDR3 reads CASTPLGPPYEQYF. The CDR3 region has the DNA TGTGCCAGCACCCCGCTAGGGCCTCCTTACGAGCAGTACTTC. The chain carries TRBV14 and TRBJ2-7, with unresolved D. Trimming pared 7 bases from V and 4 bases from J, leaving 17 bases between. The germline V gene encodes CDR1 SGHDN and CDR2 FVKESK. This CDR3 has 14 amino acids.

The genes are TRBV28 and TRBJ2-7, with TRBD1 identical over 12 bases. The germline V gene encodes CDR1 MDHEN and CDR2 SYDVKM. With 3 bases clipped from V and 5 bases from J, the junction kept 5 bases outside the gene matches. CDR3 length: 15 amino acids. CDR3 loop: CASSLRDRGLDEQYF. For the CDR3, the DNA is TGTGCCAGCAGTTTGCGGGACAGGGGGCTTGACGAGCAGTACTTC.

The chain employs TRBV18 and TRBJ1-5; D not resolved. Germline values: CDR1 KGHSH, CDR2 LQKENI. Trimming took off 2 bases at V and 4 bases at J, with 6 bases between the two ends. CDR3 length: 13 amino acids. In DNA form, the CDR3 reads TGTGCCAGCTCACCAGACAAGAATCAGCCCCAGCATTTT. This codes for CASSPDKNQPQHF.

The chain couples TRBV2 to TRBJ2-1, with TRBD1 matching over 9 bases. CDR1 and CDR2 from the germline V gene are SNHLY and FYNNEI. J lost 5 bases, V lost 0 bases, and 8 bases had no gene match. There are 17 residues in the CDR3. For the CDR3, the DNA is TGTGCCAGCAGTGAAGCTCCCTGGGACAGGGAGGACAATGAGCAGTTCTTC. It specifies CASSEAPWDREDNEQFF.

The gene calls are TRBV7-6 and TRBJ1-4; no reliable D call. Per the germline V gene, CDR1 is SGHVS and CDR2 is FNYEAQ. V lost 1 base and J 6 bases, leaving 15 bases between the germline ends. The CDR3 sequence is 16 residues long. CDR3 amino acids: CASSLEGPIKDEKLFF. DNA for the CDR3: TGTGCCAGCAGCTTAGAGGGTCCTATCAAGGATGAAAAACTGTTTTTT.

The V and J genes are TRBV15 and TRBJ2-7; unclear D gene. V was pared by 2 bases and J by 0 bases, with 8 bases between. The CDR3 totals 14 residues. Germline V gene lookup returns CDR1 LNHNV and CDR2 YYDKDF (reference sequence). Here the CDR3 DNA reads TGTGCCACCAGCAGAAGGTCCAGCTCCTACGAGCAGTACTTC. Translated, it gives CATSRRSSSYEQYF.

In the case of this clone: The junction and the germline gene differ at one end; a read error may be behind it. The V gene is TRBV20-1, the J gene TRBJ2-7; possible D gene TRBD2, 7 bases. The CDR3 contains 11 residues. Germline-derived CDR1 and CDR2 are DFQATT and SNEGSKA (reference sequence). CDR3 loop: CSARDREGGNF. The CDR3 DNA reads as TGCAGTGCTAGAGACAGGGAGGGGGGGAACTTC.

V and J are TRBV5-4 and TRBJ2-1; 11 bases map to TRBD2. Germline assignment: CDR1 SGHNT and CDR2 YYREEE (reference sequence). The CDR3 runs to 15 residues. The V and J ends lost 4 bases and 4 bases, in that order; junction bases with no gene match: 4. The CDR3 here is CASSPLAGAYNEQFF. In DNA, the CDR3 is TGTGCCAGCAGCCCACTAGCGGGAGCTTACAATGAGCAGTTCTTC.

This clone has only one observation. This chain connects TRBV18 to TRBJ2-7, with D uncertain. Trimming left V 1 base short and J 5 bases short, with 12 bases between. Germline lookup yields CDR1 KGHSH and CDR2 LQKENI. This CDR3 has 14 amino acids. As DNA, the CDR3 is TGTGCCAGCTCACCACGGCAGGCGTTCGACGAGCAGTACTTC. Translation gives CASSPRQAFDEQYF.